A single TCR beta chain is shown here with its context. The data were produced by immunoSEQ multiplex PCR, yet TCRdb's version contains in-frame clones alone and is incomplete. The sample shows about 240,000 clones, around 86% of them seen only once. V was clipped by 0 bases and J by 6 bases, with 18 bases between them. The CDR3 length is 16 residues. The germline V gene has CDR1 SGDLS and CDR2 YYNGEE. The data belong to a study of blood T cell repertoires in COVID-19. The clonotype comes from a woman aged 60-70 years with active or convalescent COVID-19. The chain is built from TRBV9 and TRBJ1-1; D is perhaps TRBD1 (6 bases). The specimen sequenced was peripheral blood. In DNA, the CDR3 is TGTGCCAGCAGCGTAGACGGGGGCGCAGCGGGGGCTGAAGCTTTCTTT. This encodes CASSVDGGAAGAEAFF.